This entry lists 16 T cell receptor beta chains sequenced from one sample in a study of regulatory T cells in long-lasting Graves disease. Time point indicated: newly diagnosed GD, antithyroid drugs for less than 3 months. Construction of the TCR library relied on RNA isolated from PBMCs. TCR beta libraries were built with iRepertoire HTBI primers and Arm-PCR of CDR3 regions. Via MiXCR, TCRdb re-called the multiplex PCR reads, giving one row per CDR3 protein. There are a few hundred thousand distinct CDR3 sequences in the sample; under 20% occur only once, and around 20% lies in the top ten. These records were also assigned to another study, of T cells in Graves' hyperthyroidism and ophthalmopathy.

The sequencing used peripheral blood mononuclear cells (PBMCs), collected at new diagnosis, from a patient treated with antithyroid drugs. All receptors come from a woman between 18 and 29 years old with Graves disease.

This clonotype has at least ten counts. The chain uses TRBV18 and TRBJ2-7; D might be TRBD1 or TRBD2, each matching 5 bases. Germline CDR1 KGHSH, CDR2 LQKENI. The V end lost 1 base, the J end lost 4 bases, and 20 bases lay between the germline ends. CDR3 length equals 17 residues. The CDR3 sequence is CASSPLILGAGAYEQYF. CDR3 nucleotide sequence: TGTGCCAGCTCACCACTCATTCTAGGGGCCGGGGCTTACGAGCAGTACTTC.

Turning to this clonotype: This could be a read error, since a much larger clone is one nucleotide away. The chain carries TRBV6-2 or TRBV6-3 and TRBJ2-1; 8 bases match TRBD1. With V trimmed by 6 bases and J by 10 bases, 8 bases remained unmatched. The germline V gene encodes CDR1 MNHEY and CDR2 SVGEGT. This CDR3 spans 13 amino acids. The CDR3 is CASRTTGGREQFF. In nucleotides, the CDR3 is TGTGCCAGCAGAACTACAGGGGGACGAGAGCAGTTCTTC.

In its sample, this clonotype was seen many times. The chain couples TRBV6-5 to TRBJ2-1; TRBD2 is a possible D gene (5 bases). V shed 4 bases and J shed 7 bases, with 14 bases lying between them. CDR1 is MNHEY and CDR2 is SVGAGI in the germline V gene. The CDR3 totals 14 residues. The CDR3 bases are TGTGCCAGCAGTTCCCAGCGGACTGGGAATGAGCAGTTCTTC. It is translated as CASSSQRTGNEQFF.

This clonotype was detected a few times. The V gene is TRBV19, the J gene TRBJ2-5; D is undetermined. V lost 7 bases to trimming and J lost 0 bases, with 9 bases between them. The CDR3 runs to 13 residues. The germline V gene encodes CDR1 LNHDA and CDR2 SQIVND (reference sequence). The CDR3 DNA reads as TGTGCCAGTACTAACAGCTACCAAGAGACCCAGTACTTC. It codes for CASTNSYQETQYF.

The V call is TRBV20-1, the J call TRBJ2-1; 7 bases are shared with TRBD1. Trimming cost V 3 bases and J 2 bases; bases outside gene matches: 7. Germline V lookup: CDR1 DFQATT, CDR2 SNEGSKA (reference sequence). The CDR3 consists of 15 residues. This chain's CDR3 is CSARTGSGAYNEQFF. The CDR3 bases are TGCAGTGCTAGGACAGGGTCTGGGGCCTACAATGAGCAGTTCTTC.

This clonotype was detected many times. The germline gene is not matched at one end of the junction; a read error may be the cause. The CDR3 reads CASSLAMNTEAFF. The CDR3 coding sequence is TGCGCCAGCAGCTTGGCTATGAACACTGAAGCTTTCTTT. The chain couples TRBV7-9 to TRBJ1-1; no definite D call. This CDR3 is 13 amino acids long. Germline V gene sequence: CDR1 SEHNR, CDR2 FQNEAQ (reference sequence).

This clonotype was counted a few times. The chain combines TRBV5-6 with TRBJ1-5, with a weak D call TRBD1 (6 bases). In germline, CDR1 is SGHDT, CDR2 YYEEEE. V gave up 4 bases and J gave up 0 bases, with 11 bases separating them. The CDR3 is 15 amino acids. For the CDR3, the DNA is TGTGCCAGCAGCATCCGGACAGATAGCAATCAGCCCCAGCATTTT. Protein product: CASSIRTDSNQPQHF.

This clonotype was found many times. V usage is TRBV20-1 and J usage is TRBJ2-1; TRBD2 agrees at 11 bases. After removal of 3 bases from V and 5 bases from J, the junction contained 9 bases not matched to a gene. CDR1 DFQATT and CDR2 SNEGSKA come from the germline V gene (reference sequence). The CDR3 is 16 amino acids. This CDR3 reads CSAREDLAGGNNEQFF. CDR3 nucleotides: TGCAGTGCTAGGGAGGATCTAGCGGGGGGTAACAATGAGCAGTTCTTC.

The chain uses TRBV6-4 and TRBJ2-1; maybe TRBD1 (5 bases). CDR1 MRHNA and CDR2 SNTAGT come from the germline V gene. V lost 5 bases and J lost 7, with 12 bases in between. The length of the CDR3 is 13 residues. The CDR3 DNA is TGTGCCAGCAGTATAACCGACAGAAATGAGCAGTTCTTC. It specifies CASSITDRNEQFF.

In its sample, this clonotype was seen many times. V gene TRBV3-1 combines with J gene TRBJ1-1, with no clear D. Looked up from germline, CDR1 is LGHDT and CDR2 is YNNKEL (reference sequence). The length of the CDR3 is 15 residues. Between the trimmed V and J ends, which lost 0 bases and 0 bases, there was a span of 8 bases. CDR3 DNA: TGTGCCAGCAGCCAAGATGGGGAAATGAACACTGAAGCTTTCTTT. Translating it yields CASSQDGEMNTEAFF.

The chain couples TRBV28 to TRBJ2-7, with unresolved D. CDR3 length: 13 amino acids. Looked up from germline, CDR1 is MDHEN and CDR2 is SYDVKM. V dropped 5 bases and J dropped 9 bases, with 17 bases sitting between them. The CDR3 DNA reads TGTGCCAGCAGTCCCCCGGTGGCAGAGGCGCAGTACTTC. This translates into CASSPPVAEAQYF.

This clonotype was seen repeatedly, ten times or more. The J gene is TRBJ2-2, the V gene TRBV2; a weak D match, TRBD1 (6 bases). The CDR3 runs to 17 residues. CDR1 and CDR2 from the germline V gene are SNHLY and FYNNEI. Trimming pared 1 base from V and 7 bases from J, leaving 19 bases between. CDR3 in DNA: TGTGCCAGCAGTGAAGTTGGGACACCCATGGACGGCGGGGAGCTGTTTTTT. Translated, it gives CASSEVGTPMDGGELFF.

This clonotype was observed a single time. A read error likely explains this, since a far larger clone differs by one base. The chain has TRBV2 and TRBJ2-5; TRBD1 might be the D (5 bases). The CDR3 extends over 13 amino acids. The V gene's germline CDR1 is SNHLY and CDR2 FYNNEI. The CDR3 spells CASSEQGMNEQSF. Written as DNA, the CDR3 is TGTGCCAGCAGTGAACAGGGAATGAATGAGCAGTCCTTC.

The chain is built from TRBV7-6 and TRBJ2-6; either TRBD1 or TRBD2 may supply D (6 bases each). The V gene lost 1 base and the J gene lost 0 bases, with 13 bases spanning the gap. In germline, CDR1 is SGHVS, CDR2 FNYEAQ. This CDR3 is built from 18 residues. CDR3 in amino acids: CASSLVGGIISGANVLTF. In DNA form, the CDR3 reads TGTGCCAGCAGCTTAGTAGGGGGGATAATCTCTGGGGCCAACGTCCTGACTTTC.

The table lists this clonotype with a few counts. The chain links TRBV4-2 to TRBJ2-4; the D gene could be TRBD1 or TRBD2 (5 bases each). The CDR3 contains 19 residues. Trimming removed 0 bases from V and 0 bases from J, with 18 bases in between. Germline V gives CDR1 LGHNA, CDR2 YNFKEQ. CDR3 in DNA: TGTGCCAGCAGCCAAGATCGGCCAGGGAGACTTCTAGCCAAAAACATTCAGTACTTC. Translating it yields CASSQDRPGRLLAKNIQYF.

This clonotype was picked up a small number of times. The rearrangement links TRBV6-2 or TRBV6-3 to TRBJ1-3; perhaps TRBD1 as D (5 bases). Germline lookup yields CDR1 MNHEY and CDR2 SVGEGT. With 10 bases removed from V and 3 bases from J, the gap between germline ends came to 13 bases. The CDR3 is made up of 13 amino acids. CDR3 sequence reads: CAILQGLGNTIYF. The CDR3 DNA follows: TGTGCCATCCTGCAGGGACTTGGAAACACCATATATTTT.